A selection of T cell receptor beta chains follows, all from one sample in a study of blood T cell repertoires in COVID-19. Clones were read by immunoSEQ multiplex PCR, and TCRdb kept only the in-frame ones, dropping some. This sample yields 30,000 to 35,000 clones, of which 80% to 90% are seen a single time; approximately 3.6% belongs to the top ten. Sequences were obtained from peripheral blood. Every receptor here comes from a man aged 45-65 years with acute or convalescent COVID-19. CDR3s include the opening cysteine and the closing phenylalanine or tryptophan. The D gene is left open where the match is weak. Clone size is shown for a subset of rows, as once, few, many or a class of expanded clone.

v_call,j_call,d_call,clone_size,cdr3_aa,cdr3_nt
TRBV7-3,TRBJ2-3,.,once,CASSDRGRSTDTQYF,TGTGCCAGCAGTGATCGGGGAAGGAGCACAGATACGCAGTATTTT
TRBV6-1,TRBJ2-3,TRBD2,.,CASSDLFSLAGVLDTQYF,TGTGCCAGCAGTGACCTCTTTAGTCTAGCGGGAGTCCTAGATACGCAGTATTTT
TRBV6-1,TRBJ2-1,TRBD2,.,CASSEGTRGNNEQFF,TGTGCCAGCAGTGAGGGGACTAGAGGGAACAATGAGCAGTTCTTC
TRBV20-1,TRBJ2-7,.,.,CSASGTLEQYF,TGCAGTGCTAGCGGGACACTTGAGCAGTACTTC
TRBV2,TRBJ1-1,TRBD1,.,CASTSRDRGFTEAFF,TGTGCCAGCACCTCCCGGGACAGGGGATTCACTGAAGCTTTCTTT
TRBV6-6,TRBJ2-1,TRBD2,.,CASSYPLAGTYNEQFF,TGTGCCAGCAGTTACCCGCTAGCGGGGACCTACAATGAGCAGTTCTTC
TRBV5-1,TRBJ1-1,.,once,CASSLFLGASNTEAFF,TGCGCCAGCAGCTTGTTCCTGGGGGCGTCGAACACTGAAGCTTTCTTT
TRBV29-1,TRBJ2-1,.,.,CSVERRGEGEQFF,TGCAGCGTGGAACGGCGAGGAGAGGGTGAGCAGTTCTTC
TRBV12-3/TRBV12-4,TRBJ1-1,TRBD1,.,CAIDRGWNTEAFF,TGTGCCATCGACAGGGGATGGAACACTGAAGCTTTCTTT
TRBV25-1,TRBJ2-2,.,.,CASSENWGVGTGELFF,TGTGCCAGCAGTGAAAATTGGGGGGTTGGGACCGGGGAGCTGTTTTTT
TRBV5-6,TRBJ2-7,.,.,CASSWEDGLYEQYF,TGTGCCAGCAGCTGGGAGGACGGCCTCTACGAGCAGTACTTC
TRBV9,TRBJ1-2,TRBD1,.,CASSEPTEPDRGNGYTF,TGTGCCAGCAGCGAACCCACCGAACCGGACAGGGGAAATGGCTACACCTTC
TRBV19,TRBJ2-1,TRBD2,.,CASSPGLAVFNEQFF,TGTGCCAGTAGTCCCGGACTAGCGGTTTTCAATGAGCAGTTCTTC
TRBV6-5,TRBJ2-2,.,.,CASNKWGVGTGELFF,TGTGCCAGCAACAAATGGGGGGTTGGTACCGGGGAGCTGTTTTTT
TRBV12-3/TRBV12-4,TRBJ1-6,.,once,CASSLGGTAPLHF,TGTGCCAGCAGTTTAGGGGGGACTGCACCCCTCCACTTT
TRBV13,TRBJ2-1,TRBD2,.,CASSQITPGLADNSYNEQFF,TGTGCCAGCAGCCAGATAACCCCGGGACTAGCGGATAACTCCTACAATGAGCAGTTCTTC
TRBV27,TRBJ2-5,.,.,CASSLNRVQTQYF,TGTGCCAGCAGTTTAAACAGGGTCCAGACCCAGTACTTC
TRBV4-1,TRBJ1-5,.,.,CASSPGQFNQPQHF,TGCGCCAGCAGCCCTGGACAGTTCAATCAGCCCCAGCATTTT
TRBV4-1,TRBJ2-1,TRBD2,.,CASSQKFTGLEGVNEQFF,TGCGCCAGCAGCCAAAAATTCACGGGACTAGAGGGAGTCAATGAGCAGTTCTTC
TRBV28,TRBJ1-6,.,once,CASSLWENGDSPLHF,TGTGCCAGCAGTTTATGGGAAAACGGGGATTCACCCCTCCACTTT
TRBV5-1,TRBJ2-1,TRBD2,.,CASSPRPSGSGSNEQFF,TGCGCCAGCAGCCCGCGGCCTAGCGGGAGTGGGTCAAATGAGCAGTTCTTC
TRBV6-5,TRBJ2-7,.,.,CASSREEGSSEQYF,TGTGCCAGCAGCAGGGAGGAGGGTTCGAGCGAGCAGTACTTC
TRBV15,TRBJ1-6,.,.,CATSRDDRDFAGITNNSPLHF,TGTGCCACCAGCAGAGACGACCGGGACTTCGCTGGGATAACCAATAATTCACCCCTCCACTTT
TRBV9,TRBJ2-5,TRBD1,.,CASSVGAGTGPPEETQYF,TGTGCCAGCAGCGTCGGGGCGGGGACAGGGCCACCTGAAGAGACCCAGTACTTC
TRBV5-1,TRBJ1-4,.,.,CASSFQGGDEKLFF,TGCGCCAGCAGCTTTCAGGGAGGGGATGAAAAACTGTTTTTT
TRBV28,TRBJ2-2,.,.,CASSIGAPIDGELFF,TGTGCCAGCAGTATTGGGGCGCCGATCGACGGGGAGCTGTTTTTT
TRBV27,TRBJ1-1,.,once,CASSSVSEAFF,TGTGCCAGCAGTAGCGTCTCTGAAGCTTTCTTT
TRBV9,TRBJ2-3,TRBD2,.,CASSGDSGVYTDTQYF,TGTGCCAGCAGCGGAGATAGCGGGGTTTACACAGATACGCAGTATTTT
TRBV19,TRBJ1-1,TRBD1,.,CASIRSRGDTEAFF,TGTGCCAGTATTAGGTCCAGGGGGGACACTGAAGCTTTCTTT
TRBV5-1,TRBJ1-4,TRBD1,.,CASSLSGTGPEKLFF,TGCGCCAGCAGCCTTTCCGGGACAGGGCCTGAAAAACTGTTTTTT
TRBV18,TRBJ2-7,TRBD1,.,CASSRTGPYEQYF,TGTGCCAGCTCCCGGACAGGGCCCTACGAGCAGTACTTC
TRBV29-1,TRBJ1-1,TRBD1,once,CSARTGEGTEAFF,TGCAGCGCCCGGACAGGGGAGGGCACTGAAGCTTTCTTT
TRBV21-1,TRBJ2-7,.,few,CASSKAERSFSYEQYF,TGTGCCAGCAGCAAAGCTGAACGGAGTTTCTCCTACGAGCAGTACTTC
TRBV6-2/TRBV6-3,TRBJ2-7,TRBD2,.,CASSLGLAGGYEQYF,TGTGCCAGCAGCCTCGGACTAGCGGGGGGCTACGAGCAGTACTTC
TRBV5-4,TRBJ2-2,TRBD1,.,CASSLLRQGVSGELFF,TGTGCCAGCAGCTTGCTAAGACAGGGGGTTTCCGGGGAGCTGTTTTTT
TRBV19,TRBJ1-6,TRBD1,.,CASSAGTGNSPLHF,TGTGCCAGTAGTGCAGGGACAGGGAATTCACCCCTCCACTTT
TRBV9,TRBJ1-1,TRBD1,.,CASSMHRGRGTEAFF,TGTGCCAGCAGCATGCACAGGGGGCGGGGCACTGAAGCTTTCTTT
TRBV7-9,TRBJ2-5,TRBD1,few,CASSLVLQGAGQETQYF,TGTGCCAGCAGCTTAGTATTACAGGGGGCCGGGCAAGAGACCCAGTACTTC
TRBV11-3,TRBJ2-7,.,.,CASSPPGNPYEQYF,TGTGCCAGCAGCCCACCCGGGAACCCCTACGAGCAGTACTTC
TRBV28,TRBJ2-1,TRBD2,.,CASSLLGGRAAYNEQFF,TGTGCCAGCAGTTTATTGGGCGGGAGGGCCGCCTACAATGAGCAGTTCTTC
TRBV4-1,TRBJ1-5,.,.,CASSQAGAVSNQPQHF,TGCGCCAGCAGCCAAGCTGGGGCTGTAAGCAATCAGCCCCAGCATTTT
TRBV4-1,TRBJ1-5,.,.,CASSQMGAINQPQHF,TGCGCCAGCAGCCAAATGGGGGCGATCAATCAGCCCCAGCATTTT
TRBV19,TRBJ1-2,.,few,CASSILPLGHLNYGYTF,TGTGCCAGTAGTATCCTCCCCCTCGGACACCTTAACTATGGCTACACCTTC
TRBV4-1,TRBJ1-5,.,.,CASSPQEQGGQPQHF,TGCGCCAGCAGCCCTCAGGAGCAGGGCGGTCAGCCCCAGCATTTT
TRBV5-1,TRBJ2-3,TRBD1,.,CASSGTGGPPADTQYF,TGCGCCAGCAGCGGGACAGGGGGCCCCCCCGCAGATACGCAGTATTTT
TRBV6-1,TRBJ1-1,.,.,CASSERGNYLGEAFF,TGTGCCAGCAGTGAACGGGGGAATTATTTAGGTGAAGCTTTCTTT
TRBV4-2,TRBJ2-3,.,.,CASSQGEGDTDTQYF,TGTGCCAGCAGCCAAGGGGAAGGGGACACAGATACGCAGTATTTT
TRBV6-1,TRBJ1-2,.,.,CASSEGGQPLYGYTF,TGTGCCAGCAGTGAAGGAGGGCAGCCCCTCTATGGCTACACCTTC
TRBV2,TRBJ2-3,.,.,CASSPTITQYF,TGTGCCAGCAGTCCTACTATTACGCAGTATTTT
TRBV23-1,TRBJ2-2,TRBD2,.,CASSLKRGGTGELFF,TGCGCCAGCAGTCTTAAGCGGGGGGGTACCGGGGAGCTGTTTTTT
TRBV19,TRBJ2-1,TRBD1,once,CASSIGTGYNEQFF,TGTGCCAGTAGTATCGGGACAGGGTACAATGAGCAGTTCTTC
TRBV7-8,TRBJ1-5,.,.,CASSLRLPLGNQPQHF,TGTGCCAGCAGCTTGAGACTCCCTCTGGGCAATCAGCCCCAGCATTTT
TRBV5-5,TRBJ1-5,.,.,CASSFPGVNQPQHF,TGTGCCAGCAGCTTTCCCGGGGTCAATCAGCCCCAGCATTTT